These T cell receptor beta chains were read from a single sample in a study of T cells in Graves' hyperthyroidism and ophthalmopathy. TCRdb redid the calling of the multiplex PCR reads with MiXCR, one entry per CDR3 protein. The table shows around 250,000 distinct CDR3 sequences, with approximately 14% occurring only once. The sequenced material came from blood. These receptors all stem from a middle-aged woman with Graves' hyperthyroidism that later progressed to Graves' ophthalmopathy. Both conserved end residues are part of each CDR3. D genes are given only for firm matches. Expanded clones are given a class, and other clones once, few, many or no size at all.

V: TRBV3-1; D: TRBD2; J: TRBJ2-7; size: many; DNA: TGTGCCAGCAGCCGACTAGCGGGAGGCCCCTACGAGCAGTACTTC; CDR3: CASSRLAGGPYEQYF
V: TRBV7-9; D: NA; J: TRBJ1-1; size: many; DNA: TGTGCCAGCAGCTTAGGGGGGGCAGGGGAAATCCCTGAAGCTTTCTTT; CDR3: CASSLGGAGEIPEAFF
V: TRBV12-5; D: NA; J: TRBJ2-2; size: many; DNA: TGTGCTAGTGGTGTAGGACCGCCAAACACCGGGGAGCTGTTTTTT; CDR3: CASGVGPPNTGELFF
V: TRBV29-1; D: TRBD2; J: TRBJ2-3; size: many; DNA: TGCAGCGCCCGACTAGCGGGACTGCGAGATACGCAGTATTTT; CDR3: CSARLAGLRDTQYF
V: TRBV28; D: NA; J: TRBJ1-3; size: many; DNA: TGTGCCAGCAGCCTTACTTCTGGAAACACCATATATTTT; CDR3: CASSLTSGNTIYF
V: TRBV4-1; D: TRBD2; J: TRBJ2-3; size: many; DNA: TGCGCCAGCAGCCAAACTAGCGGAGCCACATATGCCACAGATACGCAGTATTTT; CDR3: CASSQTSGATYATDTQYF
V: TRBV6-1; D: NA; J: TRBJ2-5; size: many; DNA: TGTGCCAGCAGTGAAGTTGGGCTATGGGAGACCCAGTACTTC; CDR3: CASSEVGLWETQYF
V: TRBV5-5; D: TRBD1; J: TRBJ1-3; size: NA; DNA: TGTGCCAGCAGCCCAGGCGCGGGACAGGGGTCCAAGAATTTT; CDR3: CASSPGAGQGSKNF
V: TRBV15; D: NA; J: TRBJ2-1; size: NA; DNA: TGTGCCACCAGCAGCGCCTTGGGAGCGGAGGGTTACAATGAGCAGTTCTTC; CDR3: CATSSALGAEGYNEQFF
V: TRBV20-1; D: TRBD2; J: TRBJ2-7; size: many; DNA: TGCAGTGCTAGAGATTGGCGGGAGAGCTACGAGCAGTACTTC; CDR3: CSARDWRESYEQYF
V: TRBV25-1; D: TRBD2; J: TRBJ2-5; size: many; DNA: TGTGCCAGCAGTCGACAGGGAACTAGCGGGGCGGAGACCCAGTACTTC; CDR3: CASSRQGTSGAETQYF
V: TRBV28; D: TRBD1; J: TRBJ2-3; size: many; DNA: TGTGCCAGCAGTTTTAAGGGGCGGACAGGGGGGAACACAGATACGCAGTATTTT; CDR3: CASSFKGRTGGNTDTQYF
V: TRBV11-2; D: TRBD1; J: TRBJ1-1; size: NA; DNA: TGTGCCAGCGGGACAGTCTACGGGAACACTGAAGCTTTCTTT; CDR3: CASGTVYGNTEAFF
V: TRBV11-2; D: NA; J: TRBJ1-1; size: many; DNA: TGTGCCAGCCGAAAGATCAGGGTAGGCACTGAAGCTTTCTTT; CDR3: CASRKIRVGTEAFF
V: TRBV28; D: NA; J: TRBJ1-1; size: NA; DNA: TGTGCCAGCAGTTTAGGTGTTGGGGGCCTGGATCTCATGCGCTTCTTT; CDR3: CASSLGVGGLDLMRFF
V: TRBV6-1; D: TRBD1; J: TRBJ1-1; size: many; DNA: TGTGCCAGCAGGTATTGGGACAGGGGTCTCACTGAAGCTTTCTTT; CDR3: CASRYWDRGLTEAFF
V: TRBV19; D: TRBD1; J: TRBJ2-7; size: few; DNA: TGTGCCACTGACAGTGGACAGGGAAACGAGCAGTACTTC; CDR3: CATDSGQGNEQYF
V: TRBV28; D: NA; J: TRBJ1-6; size: many; DNA: TGTGCCAGCAGTTCCCGCAGGGGCAATTCACCCCTCCACTTT; CDR3: CASSSRRGNSPLHF
V: TRBV19; D: TRBD2; J: TRBJ2-2; size: NA; DNA: TGTGCCAGTAGTACACCGGGACTAGCGAACACCGGGGAGCTGTTTTTT; CDR3: CASSTPGLANTGELFF
V: TRBV6-1; D: TRBD1; J: TRBJ2-6; size: many; DNA: TGTGCCAGCAGCGGAACAGGGGATGGGGCCAACGTCCTGACTTTC; CDR3: CASSGTGDGANVLTF
V: TRBV2; D: NA; J: TRBJ1-1; size: many; DNA: TGTGCCAGCAGGAAGTACACTGAAGCTTTCTTT; CDR3: CASRKYTEAFF
V: TRBV6-1; D: NA; J: TRBJ1-6; size: few; DNA: TGTGCCAGCAGAACCGGGACCCTTCCCCTCCACTTT; CDR3: CASRTGTLPLHF
V: TRBV10-3; D: TRBD2; J: TRBJ2-7; size: many; DNA: TGTGCCATCAGTTCTGATATCACTAGCGGGAGGGGCGAGCAGTACTTC; CDR3: CAISSDITSGRGEQYF
V: TRBV6-5; D: NA; J: TRBJ2-7; size: many; DNA: TGTGCCAGCAGTTACTCCCAGGGGGGAGCGTCGGGGTACGAGCAGTACTTC; CDR3: CASSYSQGGASGYEQYF
V: TRBV27; D: TRBD2; J: TRBJ2-1; size: NA; DNA: TGTGCCAGCAGTTCCGACCTCAGCGGGAGGGCCCTAGGAGAGCAGTTCTTC; CDR3: CASSSDLSGRALGEQFF
V: TRBV6-1; D: TRBD2; J: TRBJ2-5; size: many; DNA: TGTGCCAGCAGCCTAACAGGGCCGGGAGGGGGCCAAGAGACCCAGTACTTC; CDR3: CASSLTGPGGGQETQYF
V: TRBV28; D: TRBD2; J: TRBJ2-5; size: many; DNA: TGTGCCAGCAGTTTAGGTGCGGCGGGAGGGAAAGAGACCCAGTACTTC; CDR3: CASSLGAAGGKETQYF
V: TRBV9; D: TRBD1; J: TRBJ1-2; size: many; DNA: TGTGCCAGCAGCTTCTCGACAGGGGGAGGTTTTTGGGACTATGGCTACACCTTC; CDR3: CASSFSTGGGFWDYGYTF
V: TRBV28; D: NA; J: TRBJ2-7; size: many; DNA: TGTGCCGGCTCCGGGACTCCGACCTACGAGCAGTACTTC; CDR3: CAGSGTPTYEQYF
V: TRBV3-1; D: TRBD2; J: TRBJ2-5; size: once; DNA: TGTGCCAGCAGCCGGCGACTAGCGGGATTGGTCGAAGAGACCCAGTACTTC; CDR3: CASSRRLAGLVEETQYF
V: TRBV29-1; D: NA; J: TRBJ2-7; size: few; DNA: TGCAGCGCACTCCGGGACACTTTAACCTACGAGCAGTACTTC; CDR3: CSALRDTLTYEQYF
V: TRBV11-2; D: NA; J: TRBJ2-7; size: many; DNA: TGTGCCAGCGGTTGGGGGGCCGAGCAGTACTTC; CDR3: CASGWGAEQYF
V: TRBV7-9; D: NA; J: TRBJ1-5; size: NA; DNA: TGTGCCAGCAGCTTCGGGCAAGACGGATATCACAAGCCCCAGCAATTT; CDR3: CASSFGQDGYHKPQQF
V: TRBV13; D: NA; J: TRBJ2-7; size: many; DNA: TGTGCCAGCGGGAGCTACTCCTACGAGCAGTACTTC; CDR3: CASGSYSYEQYF
V: TRBV7-9; D: NA; J: TRBJ2-2; size: many; DNA: TGTGCCAGCAGTTCCAAACAGAACACCGGGGAGCTGTTTTTT; CDR3: CASSSKQNTGELFF
V: TRBV5-1; D: TRBD2; J: TRBJ2-3; size: many; DNA: TGCGCCAGCAGCTTCCTAGCGGATAGCACAGATACGCAGTATTTT; CDR3: CASSFLADSTDTQYF
V: TRBV20-1; D: TRBD2; J: TRBJ2-7; size: NA; DNA: TGCAGTGCTAGGGTTAGCGGGAGTAACTCCTACGAGCAGTACTTC; CDR3: CSARVSGSNSYEQYF
V: TRBV7-3; D: NA; J: TRBJ2-1; size: few; DNA: TGTGCCAGCAGCTCCGTGGTTGGGGGGTACAATGAGCAGTTCTTC; CDR3: CASSSVVGGYNEQFF
V: TRBV6-1; D: TRBD1; J: TRBJ1-5; size: many; DNA: TGTGCCAGCAGTGTCGGGGACAGAGAAGTGAGGCCCCAGCATTTT; CDR3: CASSVGDREVRPQHF
V: TRBV28; D: TRBD1; J: TRBJ2-7; size: NA; DNA: TGTGCCAGCAGTTTTCCTGTGACAGGGGGGTCTTACGAGCAGTACTTC; CDR3: CASSFPVTGGSYEQYF
V: TRBV3-1; D: NA; J: TRBJ1-5; size: many; DNA: TGTGCCAGCAGCCAACACAGGGATAGCAATCAGCCCCAGCATTTT; CDR3: CASSQHRDSNQPQHF